The rows below give T cell receptor beta chains drawn from one sample of a study of blood T cell repertoires in COVID-19. The method was immunoSEQ multiplex PCR; TCRdb's version includes in-frame clones alone and lacks a portion of them. The sample lists about 120,000 clones; about 79% were seen once. Specimen: peripheral blood. These receptors were collected from an elderly woman with acute or convalescent COVID-19. Each CDR3 is given without its conserved first and last residue. Each record gives: V gene, clone size, D gene, J gene, CDR3 protein. D genes are given only for firm matches. Expanded clones are given a class, and other clones once, few, many or no size at all.

V gene: TRBV5-4; clone size: .; D gene: TRBD1; J gene: TRBJ1-6; CDR3 protein: AWTGINSPLH
V gene: TRBV3-1/TRBV3-2; clone size: few; D gene: .; J gene: TRBJ1-3; CDR3 protein: ASSSYRGNTIY
V gene: TRBV30; clone size: .; D gene: TRBD1; J gene: TRBJ2-3; CDR3 protein: ASGQGTDTQY
V gene: TRBV19; clone size: .; D gene: TRBD1; J gene: TRBJ1-2; CDR3 protein: ASTGTGVFRGGYT
V gene: TRBV19; clone size: few; D gene: .; J gene: TRBJ1-1; CDR3 protein: ASAQSGGRLNTEAF
V gene: TRBV19; clone size: .; D gene: TRBD1; J gene: TRBJ2-1; CDR3 protein: ASSIGTGGDGWNEQF
V gene: TRBV19; clone size: .; D gene: TRBD1; J gene: TRBJ1-4; CDR3 protein: ASSAQITGADEKLF
V gene: TRBV18; clone size: .; D gene: .; J gene: TRBJ2-6; CDR3 protein: ASSPKGQFSGANVLT
V gene: TRBV9; clone size: .; D gene: TRBD1; J gene: TRBJ1-1; CDR3 protein: ASSVVPGGNTEAF
V gene: TRBV19; clone size: .; D gene: .; J gene: TRBJ1-6; CDR3 protein: ASSAGRGPTQGFSLH
V gene: TRBV2; clone size: .; D gene: .; J gene: TRBJ1-5; CDR3 protein: ASSEMHTQPQH
V gene: TRBV5-1; clone size: .; D gene: TRBD2; J gene: TRBJ2-5; CDR3 protein: ASSPLAGKQETQY
V gene: TRBV29-1; clone size: .; D gene: .; J gene: TRBJ1-6; CDR3 protein: SVEDRETPGGPLH
V gene: TRBV7-9; clone size: .; D gene: TRBD1; J gene: TRBJ1-5; CDR3 protein: ASSLSSGTANQPQH
V gene: TRBV30; clone size: .; D gene: TRBD2; J gene: TRBJ2-7; CDR3 protein: AWSTPQGLAGRYEQY
V gene: TRBV6-1; clone size: once; D gene: TRBD1; J gene: TRBJ1-6; CDR3 protein: ASSEGTGFYNSPLH
V gene: TRBV19; clone size: few; D gene: TRBD1; J gene: TRBJ1-1; CDR3 protein: ASSISGTGRTEAF
V gene: TRBV29-1; clone size: .; D gene: .; J gene: TRBJ1-2; CDR3 protein: SVYRDNYGYT
V gene: TRBV4-2; clone size: .; D gene: TRBD1; J gene: TRBJ1-6; CDR3 protein: ASSQDPTGLGNSPLH
V gene: TRBV11-2; clone size: .; D gene: TRBD1; J gene: TRBJ1-2; CDR3 protein: ASSPGQGYGYT
V gene: TRBV28; clone size: .; D gene: TRBD1; J gene: TRBJ1-2; CDR3 protein: ASSSRSGTAVYGYT
V gene: TRBV6-2/TRBV6-3; clone size: .; D gene: .; J gene: TRBJ2-2; CDR3 protein: ASSYERNTGELF
V gene: TRBV6-6; clone size: few; D gene: .; J gene: TRBJ2-5; CDR3 protein: ASRESVGETQY
V gene: TRBV3-1/TRBV3-2; clone size: .; D gene: TRBD2; J gene: TRBJ2-1; CDR3 protein: ASSQEAGGHYNEQF
V gene: TRBV30; clone size: .; D gene: TRBD1; J gene: TRBJ1-5; CDR3 protein: AWSVGGQGFASNQPQH
V gene: TRBV6-5; clone size: .; D gene: TRBD1; J gene: TRBJ1-3; CDR3 protein: ASRPTTGAGNTIY
V gene: TRBV6-5; clone size: once; D gene: .; J gene: TRBJ1-4; CDR3 protein: ASSYGTGTYEKLF
V gene: TRBV2; clone size: .; D gene: TRBD2; J gene: TRBJ2-1; CDR3 protein: ASAELGSGSNEQF
V gene: TRBV19; clone size: .; D gene: .; J gene: TRBJ1-3; CDR3 protein: ASSISRSSGNTIY
V gene: TRBV19; clone size: .; D gene: TRBD2; J gene: TRBJ2-6; CDR3 protein: ASSSGSGRMGSGANVLT
V gene: TRBV4-3; clone size: .; D gene: .; J gene: TRBJ1-5; CDR3 protein: ASSQESRQPQH
V gene: TRBV9; clone size: few; D gene: .; J gene: TRBJ2-1; CDR3 protein: ASSVDSGSSSYNEQF
V gene: TRBV19; clone size: .; D gene: .; J gene: TRBJ2-7; CDR3 protein: ASSSTYEQY
V gene: TRBV4-3; clone size: few; D gene: .; J gene: TRBJ1-6; CDR3 protein: ASSQVYAGSGSPLH
V gene: TRBV7-6; clone size: once; D gene: .; J gene: TRBJ1-1; CDR3 protein: ASSPIAVMNTEAF
V gene: TRBV7-2; clone size: .; D gene: TRBD2; J gene: TRBJ2-5; CDR3 protein: ASSSRPRTSGVETQY
V gene: TRBV6-2/TRBV6-3; clone size: .; D gene: TRBD1; J gene: TRBJ1-5; CDR3 protein: ASSYGGTGSFSNQPQH
V gene: TRBV4-2; clone size: .; D gene: TRBD1; J gene: TRBJ1-4; CDR3 protein: ASSQPQGREKLF
V gene: TRBV3-1/TRBV3-2; clone size: .; D gene: TRBD2; J gene: TRBJ2-7; CDR3 protein: ASSPSGGLAGPVSEREQY
V gene: TRBV28; clone size: .; D gene: TRBD2; J gene: TRBJ2-2; CDR3 protein: ASSLGLAGNGELF
V gene: TRBV2; clone size: .; D gene: .; J gene: TRBJ1-3; CDR3 protein: ASSVGPSSGNTIY
V gene: TRBV27; clone size: .; D gene: .; J gene: TRBJ1-1; CDR3 protein: ASSRGWGGTEAF
V gene: TRBV5-4; clone size: .; D gene: .; J gene: TRBJ2-7; CDR3 protein: ASSPMEGSYVVDEQY
V gene: TRBV19; clone size: .; D gene: .; J gene: TRBJ1-4; CDR3 protein: ASSIGGDSWEKLF
V gene: TRBV7-3; clone size: .; D gene: .; J gene: TRBJ2-5; CDR3 protein: ASSLTSGETQY
V gene: TRBV15; clone size: .; D gene: TRBD1; J gene: TRBJ2-6; CDR3 protein: ATSRAGTGVTGANVLT
V gene: TRBV12-2; clone size: .; D gene: .; J gene: TRBJ2-7; CDR3 protein: ASRLVERGGLYEQY
V gene: TRBV3-1/TRBV3-2; clone size: .; D gene: .; J gene: TRBJ1-6; CDR3 protein: ASSQGQPNSPLH
V gene: TRBV19; clone size: .; D gene: TRBD1; J gene: TRBJ1-2; CDR3 protein: ASSIGDRVEMDGYT
V gene: TRBV28; clone size: .; D gene: .; J gene: TRBJ2-1; CDR3 protein: ASSRIASNNEQF
V gene: TRBV9; clone size: .; D gene: .; J gene: TRBJ2-2; CDR3 protein: ASSVAGFGELF
V gene: TRBV29-1; clone size: .; D gene: TRBD2; J gene: TRBJ2-3; CDR3 protein: SVGPGGPTDTQY
V gene: TRBV13; clone size: .; D gene: .; J gene: TRBJ2-3; CDR3 protein: ASRYVRASRTDTQY
V gene: TRBV5-1; clone size: few; D gene: TRBD2; J gene: TRBJ2-5; CDR3 protein: ASSLDPLAGQETQY
V gene: TRBV6-2/TRBV6-3; clone size: .; D gene: TRBD1; J gene: TRBJ1-5; CDR3 protein: ASSGNGQGVVQPQH
V gene: TRBV4-3; clone size: once; D gene: .; J gene: TRBJ2-3; CDR3 protein: ASSRGMADTQY
V gene: TRBV12-3/TRBV12-4; clone size: few; D gene: TRBD1; J gene: TRBJ1-5; CDR3 protein: ATGTGGNQPQH
V gene: TRBV11-2; clone size: .; D gene: .; J gene: TRBJ2-3; CDR3 protein: ASSLVLGGRRTNTQY
V gene: TRBV3-1/TRBV3-2; clone size: .; D gene: TRBD1; J gene: TRBJ1-6; CDR3 protein: ASSQGVPGQGITSPLH